These 30 T cell receptor beta chains were sequenced from one sample in a study of response to subunit inactivated influenza vaccine. Each CDR3 protein is one row after TCRdb ran MiXCR on the RT-PCR reads. The table has 450,000 to 600,000 distinct CDR3 sequences, approximately 7.7% seen once; the top ten hold under 15%. The sample was PBMCs from blood, taken approximately 25 months after vaccination. Source of these receptors: a man between 50 and 70 years old who received an inactivated influenza vaccine.

The table lists this clonotype with a few counts. J is TRBJ2-7 and V is TRBV20-1, with TRBD1 matching over 8 bases. The CDR3 runs to 15 residues. The V segment lost 6 bases and the J segment 1 base; nucleotides outside the gene matches: 11. CDR1 is DFQATT, CDR2 SNEGSKA, per germline (reference sequence). The CDR3 is CSAYQPGQGSYEQYF. The DNA for the CDR3 is TGCAGTGCCTACCAACCCGGACAGGGTTCCTACGAGCAGTACTTC.

This clonotype was detected many times. This chain uses TRBV6-5 with TRBJ1-4; D is possibly TRBD1 (5 bases). CDR3 length: 14 amino acids. Trimming stripped 2 bases from V and 7 bases from J, with 11 bases between. Germline-derived CDR1 and CDR2 are MNHEY and SVGAGI. CDR3 loop: CASSYVLGGEKLFF. The CDR3 region has the DNA TGTGCCAGCAGTTACGTCCTCGGGGGTGAAAAACTGTTTTTT.

In this sample, this clonotype turned up a few times. This sequence joins TRBV14 and TRBJ2-5; 8 bases match TRBD1. Germline lookup yields CDR1 SGHDN and CDR2 FVKESK. V was pared by 1 base and J by 4 bases, with 5 bases of the junction left unmatched. There are 15 residues in the CDR3. The CDR3 DNA sequence: TGTGCCAGCAGCCAAGTCAGGGGGCTTAGAGAGACCCAGTACTTC. Its protein is CASSQVRGLRETQYF.

This chain connects TRBV15 to TRBJ2-3, with 10 bases aligning to TRBD2. The germline V gene has CDR1 LNHNV and CDR2 YYDKDF (reference sequence). The trim removed 0 bases at V and 0 bases at J, leaving 3 bases unmatched. The CDR3 extends over 17 amino acids. In DNA, the CDR3 is TGTGCCACCAGCAGAGATCAGACTAGCGGGAGCACAGATACGCAGTATTTT. It is translated as CATSRDQTSGSTDTQYF.

This clonotype was counted ten times or more. The chain recombines TRBV3-1 with TRBJ2-7; possible D gene TRBD2, 6 bases. The ends were cut back, 4 bases at V and 6 bases at J, with 19 bases in the middle. The CDR3 is 15 amino acids. Germline V gives CDR1 LGHDT, CDR2 YNNKEL (reference sequence). As DNA, the CDR3 is TGTGCCAGCAGCCCGTCCGGGGCCCAGGGAGGCGAGCAGTACTTC. This encodes CASSPSGAQGGEQYF.

V is TRBV7-2 and J is TRBJ1-6, with D possibly matching TRBD1 (5 bases). V dropped 7 bases and J dropped 4 bases, with 14 bases sitting between them. Germline values: CDR1 SGHTA, CDR2 FQGNSA. The CDR3 is 15 amino acids. The CDR3 nucleotides are TGTGCCAGCATCCCCTTGGGGCAGTATAATTCACCCCTCCACTTT. Its translation: CASIPLGQYNSPLHF.

This clonotype was observed a handful of times. V usage is TRBV27 and J usage is TRBJ2-2; no reliable D call. CDR1 is MNHEY and CDR2 is SMNVEV in the germline V gene (reference sequence). The CDR3 consists of 14 residues. The ends were cut back, 6 bases at V and 1 base at J, with 9 bases in the middle. Written as DNA, the CDR3 is TGTGCCAGCAGACCAACCATGAACACCGGGGAGCTGTTTTTT. Its translation is CASRPTMNTGELFF.

This clonotype was counted ten times or more. The V and J genes are TRBV5-1 and TRBJ2-5, with D uncertain. CDR1 is SGHRS, CDR2 YFSETQ, per germline. Trimming removed 0 bases at V and 3 bases at J, with 12 bases between. This CDR3 spans 15 amino acids. For the CDR3, the DNA is TGCGCCAGCAGCTTGGGGATGGGTTTAGAAGAGACCCAGTACTTC. Its translation: CASSLGMGLEETQYF.

With respect to this clonotype: A much more abundant neighbour one base away suggests this may be a read error. CDR3 amino acids: CASRLQCYEQYF. Written as DNA, the CDR3 is TGTGCCAGCAGGCTACAGTGCTACGAGCAGTACTTC. The chain couples TRBV5-6 to TRBJ2-7, with D unclear. Germline V gene sequence: CDR1 SGHDT, CDR2 YYEEEE. This CDR3 contains 12 residues. Trimming removed 5 bases at V and 3 bases at J, with 9 bases between.

Ten or more counts support this clonotype. The chain links TRBV7-2 to TRBJ1-3; D is unresolved. CDR1 and CDR2 (germline): SGHTA, FQGNSA. V was cut by 2 bases and J by 0 bases, with 11 bases left in between. The CDR3 loop spans 16 amino acids. The CDR3 region has the DNA TGTGCCAGCAGCTTATCGTTAGCGACCTCTGGAAACACCATATATTTT. This sequence encodes CASSLSLATSGNTIYF.

This clonotype was seen only a few times. CDR3 sequence reads: CASSSDRGREKLFF. The CDR3 DNA reads TGTGCCAGCAGCTCCGACAGGGGGCGTGAAAAACTGTTTTTT. This chain links TRBV7-2 with TRBJ1-4, with 10 bases matching TRBD1. In germline, CDR1 is SGHTA, CDR2 FQGNSA. The CDR3 totals 14 residues. The junction had 3 bases not matched to a gene; V was cut back by 4 bases and J by 7 bases.

At least ten counts were recorded for this clonotype. The gene calls are TRBV4-2 and TRBJ2-1; 7 bases line up with TRBD2. The CDR3 contains 14 residues. V lost 1 base to trimming and J lost 10 bases; unmatched junction nucleotides: 7. Germline V gene data show CDR1 as LGHNA and CDR2 as YNFKEQ. Here the CDR3 reads CASSQGASGVEQFF. In nucleotides, the CDR3 is TGTGCCAGCAGCCAAGGGGCTAGCGGAGTGGAGCAGTTCTTC.

The J gene is TRBJ2-1, the V gene TRBV27, with 10 bases fitting TRBD2. CDR3 size: 19 residues. Looked up from germline, CDR1 is MNHEY and CDR2 is SMNVEV (reference sequence). Unmatched junction bases numbered 10, after V lost 2 bases and J lost 0 bases. CDR3 DNA sequence: TGTGCCAGCAGTTTAAGGTTAGCGGGGGGCTCAAGCTCCTACAATGAGCAGTTCTTC. It is translated as CASSLRLAGGSSSYNEQFF.

This clonotype was counted at least ten times. CDR3 in amino acids: CATATANTGELFF. Here the CDR3 DNA reads TGTGCCACCGCGACAGCGAACACCGGGGAGCTGTTTTTT. V usage is TRBV12-3 or TRBV12-4 and J usage is TRBJ2-2; D might be TRBD1 (5 bases). This CDR3 comprises 13 residues. V lost 10 bases to trimming and J lost 0 bases, with 9 bases between them.

CDR3 protein: CSARVPRGTDTQYF. The CDR3 DNA is TGCAGTGCTAGAGTACCCAGGGGCACAGATACGCAGTATTTT. The rearrangement uses TRBV20-1 and TRBJ2-3; D is possibly TRBD1 (5 bases). Germline CDR1 is DFQATT and CDR2 is SNEGSKA (reference sequence). The length of the CDR3 is 14 residues. Trimming took 1 base from V and 1 from J, leaving 9 bases between them.

J is TRBJ1-2 and V is TRBV5-6; 8 nucleotides line up with TRBD1. The CDR3 sequence is 16 residues long. Germline V lookup: CDR1 SGHDT, CDR2 YYEEEE. The V and J ends lost 1 base and 4 bases, in that order; junction bases with no gene match: 9. CDR3 sequence reads: CASSLLMDDRGYGYTF. The CDR3 coding sequence is TGTGCCAGCAGCTTGCTCATGGACGACAGGGGCTATGGCTACACCTTC.

This clonotype was found a few times. This chain joins TRBV28 and TRBJ1-2, with 11 nucleotides matching TRBD1. V dropped 5 bases and J dropped 5; count of bases not matched to a gene: 7. CDR3 length: 15 residues. From germline, CDR1 is MDHEN and CDR2 SYDVKM. Written as DNA, the CDR3 is TGTGCCAGCAGTGCTACGGGACAGGGGGTTTATGGCTACACCTTC. Protein sequence: CASSATGQGVYGYTF.

This clonotype has just a few counts. The chain is built from TRBV12-3 or TRBV12-4 and TRBJ2-3, with D unclear. This CDR3 is built from 15 residues. Trimming took off 1 base at V and 5 bases at J, with 13 bases between the two ends. CDR3: CASSLEARVKDTQYF. For the CDR3, the DNA is TGTGCCAGCAGTTTAGAGGCTAGGGTCAAAGATACGCAGTATTTT.

A few counts support this clonotype. The chain couples TRBV7-9 to TRBJ2-3, with D possibly matching TRBD2 (5 bases). V was shortened by 2 bases and J by 4 bases, with 19 bases between the two germline ends. The CDR3 runs 17 residues. Germline lookup yields CDR1 SEHNR and CDR2 FQNEAQ (reference sequence). The CDR3 bases are TGTGCCAGCAGCTTATTTCGTGGCGGGTTGAGGGCAGATACGCAGTATTTT. This translates into CASSLFRGGLRADTQYF.

This clonotype was recorded many times. V is TRBV19 and J is TRBJ2-7; D unclear. The CDR3 runs to 13 residues. Germline V gene data show CDR1 as LNHDA and CDR2 as SQIVND (reference sequence). V lost 5 bases, J lost 1 base, and 9 bases lay in between. The CDR3 bases are TGTGCCAGTAGTGTGACACGTTCCTACGAGCAGTACTTC. This gives the protein CASSVTRSYEQYF.

This clonotype came up a few times. This chain links TRBV7-2 with TRBJ1-5; D not resolved. The CDR3 spans 13 residues. The germline V gene has CDR1 SGHTA and CDR2 FQGNSA. The V end was cut by 3 bases, the J end by 4 bases, with 7 bases between. The CDR3 loop is CASSFPGNQPQHF. Written as DNA, the CDR3 is TGTGCCAGCAGCTTCCCCGGGAATCAGCCCCAGCATTTT.

This clonotype was found a few times. The gene calls are TRBV29-1 and TRBJ2-3, with D unclear. In germline, CDR1 is SQVTM, CDR2 ANQGSEA. Trimming left V 4 bases short and J 4 bases short, with 3 bases between. The CDR3 spans 10 residues. Written as DNA, the CDR3 is TGCAGCGTTGTCGCAGATACGCAGTATTTT. Protein product: CSVVADTQYF.

J is TRBJ2-5 and V is TRBV20-1, with 7 bases aligning to TRBD2. V gave up 0 bases and J gave up 0 bases; unmatched junction bases: 7. The CDR3 loop spans 16 amino acids. Germline CDR1 and CDR2: DFQATT and SNEGSKA (reference sequence). The CDR3 spells CSARDASGRYQETQYF. Written as DNA, the CDR3 is TGCAGTGCTAGAGACGCTAGCGGCCGGTACCAAGAGACCCAGTACTTC.

The gene calls are TRBV19 and TRBJ1-2; 7 nucleotides match TRBD1. J lost 7 bases, V lost 4 bases, and 9 bases had no gene match. Germline-derived CDR1 and CDR2 are LNHDA and SQIVND (reference sequence). The CDR3 is made up of 14 amino acids. The CDR3 bases are TGTGCCAGTAGTACACTCGACAGGGTACCTGGCTACACCTTC. Translated, it gives CASSTLDRVPGYTF.

There are a few counts of this clonotype. V is TRBV29-1 and J is TRBJ2-2; 8 bases line up with TRBD2. The length of the CDR3 is 16 residues. Trimming removed 3 bases from V and 6 bases from J; junction bases left unmatched: 12. Germline V gene data show CDR1 as SQVTM and CDR2 as ANQGSEA. The CDR3 here is CSVETSELSSAGELFF. DNA of the CDR3: TGCAGCGTTGAGACTAGCGAGCTATCCTCCGCCGGGGAGCTGTTTTTT.

This clonotype turned up a few times. The chain employs TRBV4-3 and TRBJ2-2; 14 bases match TRBD2. After removal of 4 bases from V and 6 bases from J, the junction contained 1 base not matched to a gene. CDR1 is LGHNA and CDR2 is YSLEER in the germline V gene. The CDR3 consists of 15 residues. CDR3 DNA: TGCGCCAGCAGCCGGACTAGCGGGAGGTCCGGGGAGCTGTTTTTT. Encoded protein: CASSRTSGRSGELFF.

This sequence joins TRBV4-1 and TRBJ1-5, with D unclear. Trimming removed 0 bases at V and 0 bases at J, with 9 bases between. The CDR3 consists of 16 residues. Germline CDR1 reads MGHRA; CDR2 reads YSYEKL. CDR3 sequence: CASSQDREYSNQPQHF. DNA for the CDR3: TGCGCCAGCAGCCAAGATAGGGAGTATAGCAATCAGCCCCAGCATTTT.

The chain has TRBV12-3 or TRBV12-4 and TRBJ1-1; D not resolved. The CDR3 contains 15 residues. V lost 3 bases, J lost 0 bases, and 11 bases lay in between. CDR3 region: CASSFVGLMNTEAFF. DNA for the CDR3: TGTGCCAGCAGTTTTGTAGGGCTCATGAACACTGAAGCTTTCTTT.

This clonotype was detected only a few times. V and J are TRBV27 and TRBJ2-1, with 8 bases identical to TRBD1. The CDR3 extends over 14 amino acids. V was clipped by 6 bases and J by 8 bases; unmatched bases: 9. Germline loops: CDR1 MNHEY, CDR2 SMNVEV (reference sequence). Here the CDR3 reads CASSRPGGLDEQFF. CDR3 sequence (DNA): TGTGCCAGCAGCAGGCCAGGGGGCTTAGATGAGCAGTTCTTC.

In this sample, this clonotype turned up a few times. The rearrangement joins TRBV4-2 to TRBJ2-5, with D unresolved. Germline V gene data show CDR1 as LGHNA and CDR2 as YNFKEQ. V was trimmed by 4 bases and J by 9 bases, leaving 15 bases between them. The CDR3 runs 13 residues. The CDR3: CASSRRAHLAQYF. The CDR3, as DNA: TGTGCCAGCAGCCGACGGGCCCATCTGGCCCAGTACTTC.